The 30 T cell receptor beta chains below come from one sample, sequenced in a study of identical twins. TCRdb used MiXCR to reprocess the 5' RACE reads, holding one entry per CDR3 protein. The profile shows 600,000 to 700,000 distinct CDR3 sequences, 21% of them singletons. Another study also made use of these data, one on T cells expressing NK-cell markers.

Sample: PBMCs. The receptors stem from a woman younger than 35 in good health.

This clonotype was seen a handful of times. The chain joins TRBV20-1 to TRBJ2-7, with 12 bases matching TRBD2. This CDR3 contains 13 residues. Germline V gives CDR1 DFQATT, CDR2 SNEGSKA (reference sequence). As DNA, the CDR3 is TGCAGCGGTCGACTAGCGGGAGTTCCCCCGCAGTACTTC. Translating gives CSGRLAGVPPQYF.

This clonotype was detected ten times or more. The CDR3 DNA follows: TGTGCCAGTGGAAAGGGTCCGGGGCTAGCCTTGGATACGCAGTATTTT. Protein: CASGKGPGLALDTQYF. The chain combines TRBV27 with TRBJ2-3; D is possibly TRBD1 or TRBD2 (5 bases each). From germline, CDR1 is MNHEY and CDR2 SMNVEV (reference sequence). The CDR3 contains 16 residues. Trimming took 9 bases from V and 6 from J, leaving 25 bases between them.

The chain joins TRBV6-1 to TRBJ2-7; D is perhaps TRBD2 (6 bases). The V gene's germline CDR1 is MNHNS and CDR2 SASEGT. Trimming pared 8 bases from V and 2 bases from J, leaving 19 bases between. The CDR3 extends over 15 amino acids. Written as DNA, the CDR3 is TGTGCCAGCTCTCCGGTACCGGGACTGGCCTACGAGCAGTACTTC. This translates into CASSPVPGLAYEQYF.

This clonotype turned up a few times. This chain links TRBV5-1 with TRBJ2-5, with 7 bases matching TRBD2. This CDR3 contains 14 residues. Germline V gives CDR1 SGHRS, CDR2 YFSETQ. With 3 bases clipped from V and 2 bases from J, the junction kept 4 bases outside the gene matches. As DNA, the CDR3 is TGCGCCAGCAGCTCACTAGCGTTACAAGAGACCCAGTACTTC. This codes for CASSSLALQETQYF.

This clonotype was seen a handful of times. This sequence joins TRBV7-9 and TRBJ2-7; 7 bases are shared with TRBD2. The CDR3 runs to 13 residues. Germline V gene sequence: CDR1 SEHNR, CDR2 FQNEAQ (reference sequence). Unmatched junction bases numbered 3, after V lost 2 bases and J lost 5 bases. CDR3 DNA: TGTGCCAGCAGCTTACCGGGGAGGGACGAGCAGTACTTC. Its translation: CASSLPGRDEQYF.

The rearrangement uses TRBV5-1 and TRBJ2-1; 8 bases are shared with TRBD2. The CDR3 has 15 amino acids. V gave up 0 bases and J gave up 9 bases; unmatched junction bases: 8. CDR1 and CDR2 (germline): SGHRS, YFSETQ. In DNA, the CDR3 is TGCGCCAGCAGCTTGGCGGGACTAGGGGGGGGTGAGCAGTTCTTC. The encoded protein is CASSLAGLGGGEQFF.

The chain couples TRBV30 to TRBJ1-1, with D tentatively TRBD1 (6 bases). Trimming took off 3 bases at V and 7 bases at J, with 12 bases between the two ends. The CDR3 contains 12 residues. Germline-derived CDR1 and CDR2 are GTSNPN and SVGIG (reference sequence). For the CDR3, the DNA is TGTGCCTGGAGGAGGTACAGGGTTGAAGCTTTCTTT. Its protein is CAWRRYRVEAFF. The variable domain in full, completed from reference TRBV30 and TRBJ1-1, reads SQTIHQWPATLVQPVGSPLSLECTVEGTSNPNLYWYRQAAGRGLQLLFYSVGIGQISSEVPQNLSASRPQDRQFILSSKKLLLSDSGFYLCAWRRYRVEAFFGQGTRLTVV.

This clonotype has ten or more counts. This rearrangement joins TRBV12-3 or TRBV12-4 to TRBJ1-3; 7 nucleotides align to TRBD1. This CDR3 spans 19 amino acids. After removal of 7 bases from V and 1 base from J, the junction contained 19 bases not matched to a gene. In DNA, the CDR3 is TGTGCCAGCACCCAACACTCGAAGGGGACAGTTGAATCTGGAAACACCATATATTTT. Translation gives CASTQHSKGTVESGNTIYF.

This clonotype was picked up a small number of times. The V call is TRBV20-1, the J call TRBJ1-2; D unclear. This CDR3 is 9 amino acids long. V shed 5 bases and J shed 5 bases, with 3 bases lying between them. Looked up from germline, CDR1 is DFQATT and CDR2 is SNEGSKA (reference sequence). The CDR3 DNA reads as TGCAGTGCTCCATATGGCTACACCTTC. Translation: CSAPYGYTF.

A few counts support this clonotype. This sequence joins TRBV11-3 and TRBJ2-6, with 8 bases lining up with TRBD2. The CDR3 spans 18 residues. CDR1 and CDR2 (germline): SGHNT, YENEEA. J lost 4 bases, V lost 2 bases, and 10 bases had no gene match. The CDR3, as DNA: TGTGCCAGCAGCTTAAGGGTAGAGCGGGGGTGGGGGGCCAACGTCCTGACTTTC. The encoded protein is CASSLRVERGWGANVLTF.

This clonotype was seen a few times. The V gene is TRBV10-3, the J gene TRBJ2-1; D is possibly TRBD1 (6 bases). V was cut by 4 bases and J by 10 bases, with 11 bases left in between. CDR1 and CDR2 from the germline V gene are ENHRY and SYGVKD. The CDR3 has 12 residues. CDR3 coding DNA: TGTGCCATCAGTGGGACAGCAAACGAGCAGTTCTTC. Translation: CAISGTANEQFF.

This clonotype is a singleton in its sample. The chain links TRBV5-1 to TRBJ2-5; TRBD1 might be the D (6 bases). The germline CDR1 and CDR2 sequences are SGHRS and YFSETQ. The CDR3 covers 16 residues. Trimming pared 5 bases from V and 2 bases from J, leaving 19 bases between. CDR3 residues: CASRDNHRTAQETQYF. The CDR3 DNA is TGCGCCAGCAGAGACAACCATAGGACAGCACAAGAGACCCAGTACTTC.

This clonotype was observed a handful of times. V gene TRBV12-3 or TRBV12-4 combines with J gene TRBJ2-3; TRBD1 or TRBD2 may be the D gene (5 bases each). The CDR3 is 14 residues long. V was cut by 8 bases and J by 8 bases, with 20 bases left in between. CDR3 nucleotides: TGTGCCAGCTTTACCTCCTCCGGGGCCCGTACGCAGTATTTT. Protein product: CASFTSSGARTQYF.

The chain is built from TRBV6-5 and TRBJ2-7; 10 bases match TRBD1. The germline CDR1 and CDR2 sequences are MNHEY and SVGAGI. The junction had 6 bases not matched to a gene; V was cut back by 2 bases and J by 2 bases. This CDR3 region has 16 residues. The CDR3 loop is CASSYPSGTGAYEQYF. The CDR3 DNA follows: TGTGCCAGCAGTTACCCTTCCGGGACAGGGGCCTACGAGCAGTACTTC.

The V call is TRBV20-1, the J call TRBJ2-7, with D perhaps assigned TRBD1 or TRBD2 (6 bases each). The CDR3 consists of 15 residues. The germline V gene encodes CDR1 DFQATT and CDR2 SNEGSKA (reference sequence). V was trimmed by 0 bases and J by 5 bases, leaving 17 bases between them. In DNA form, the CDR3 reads TGCAGTGCTAGAGATTTCGAAAGGGGGGCGAACGAGCAGTACTTC. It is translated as CSARDFERGANEQYF.

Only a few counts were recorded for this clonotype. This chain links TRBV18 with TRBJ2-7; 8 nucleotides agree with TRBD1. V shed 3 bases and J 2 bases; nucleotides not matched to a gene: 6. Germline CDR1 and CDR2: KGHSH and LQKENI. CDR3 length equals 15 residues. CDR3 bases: TGTGCCAGCTCACCGGACAGGGACGGGGCCTACGAGCAGTACTTC. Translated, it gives CASSPDRDGAYEQYF.

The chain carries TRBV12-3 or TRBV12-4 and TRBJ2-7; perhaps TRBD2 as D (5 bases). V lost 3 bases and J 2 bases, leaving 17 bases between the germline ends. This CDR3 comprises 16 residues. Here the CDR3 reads CASSLGGFPGTYEQYF. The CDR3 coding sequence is TGTGCCAGCAGTTTGGGCGGGTTTCCAGGAACCTACGAGCAGTACTTC.

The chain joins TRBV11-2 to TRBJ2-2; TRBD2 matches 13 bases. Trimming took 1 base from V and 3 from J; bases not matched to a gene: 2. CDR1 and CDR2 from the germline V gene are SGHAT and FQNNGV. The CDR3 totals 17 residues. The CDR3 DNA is TGTGCCAGCAGCTTAGGGACTAGCGGGAGCCACACCGGGGAGCTGTTTTTT. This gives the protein CASSLGTSGSHTGELFF.

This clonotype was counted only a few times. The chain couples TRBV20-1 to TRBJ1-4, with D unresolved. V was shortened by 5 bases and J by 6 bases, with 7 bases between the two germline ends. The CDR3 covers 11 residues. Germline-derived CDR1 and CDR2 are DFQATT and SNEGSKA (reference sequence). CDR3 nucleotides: TGCAGTGCTCGAATGTATGAAAAACTGTTTTTT. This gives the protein CSARMYEKLFF.

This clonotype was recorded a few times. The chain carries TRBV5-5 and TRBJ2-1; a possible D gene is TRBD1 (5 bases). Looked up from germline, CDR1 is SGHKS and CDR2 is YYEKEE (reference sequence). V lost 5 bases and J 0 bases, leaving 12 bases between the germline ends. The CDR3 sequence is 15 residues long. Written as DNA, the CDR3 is TGTGCCAGCAGGGCAGGGCCAGCCTCCTACAATGAGCAGTTCTTC. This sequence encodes CASRAGPASYNEQFF. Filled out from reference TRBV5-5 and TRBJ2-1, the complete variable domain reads DAGVTQSPTHLIKTRGQQVTLRCSPISGHKSVSWYQQVLGQGPQFIFQYYEKEERGRGNFPDRFSARQFPNYSSELNVNALLLGDSALYLCASRAGPASYNEQFFGPGTRLTVL.

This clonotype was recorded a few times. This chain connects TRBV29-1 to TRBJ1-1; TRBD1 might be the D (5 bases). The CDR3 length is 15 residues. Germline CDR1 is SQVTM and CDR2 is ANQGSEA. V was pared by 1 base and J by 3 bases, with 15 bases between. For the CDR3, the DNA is TGCAGCGTTGAAGGTGGCCGAAAGGGGTACACTGAAGCTTTCTTT. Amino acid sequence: CSVEGGRKGYTEAFF.

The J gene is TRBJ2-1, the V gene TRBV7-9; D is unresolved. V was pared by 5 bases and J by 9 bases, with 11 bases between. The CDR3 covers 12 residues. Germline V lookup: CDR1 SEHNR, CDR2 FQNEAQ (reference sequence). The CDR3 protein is CASSAKLSEQFF. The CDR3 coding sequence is TGTGCCAGCAGCGCTAAGCTCAGTGAGCAGTTCTTC.

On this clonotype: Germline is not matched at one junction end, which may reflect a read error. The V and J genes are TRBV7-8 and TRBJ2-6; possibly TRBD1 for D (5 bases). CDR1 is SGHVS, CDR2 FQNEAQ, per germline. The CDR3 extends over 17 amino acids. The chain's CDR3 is CASSNDRPRSGASVLTF. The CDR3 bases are TGTGCCAGCAGCAACGACAGACCACGCTCTGGGGCCAGCGTCCTGACTTTC.

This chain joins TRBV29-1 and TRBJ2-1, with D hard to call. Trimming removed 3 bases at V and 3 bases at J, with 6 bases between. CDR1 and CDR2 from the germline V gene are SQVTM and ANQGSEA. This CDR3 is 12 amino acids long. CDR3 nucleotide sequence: TGCAGCGTTGACTGGCGCTACAATGAGCAGTTCTTC. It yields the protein CSVDWRYNEQFF.

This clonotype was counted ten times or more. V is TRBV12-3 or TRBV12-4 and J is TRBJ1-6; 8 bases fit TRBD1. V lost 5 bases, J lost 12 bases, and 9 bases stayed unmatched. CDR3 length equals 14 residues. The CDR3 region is CASSPFGTGEPLHF. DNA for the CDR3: TGTGCCAGCAGTCCATTCGGGACAGGAGAACCCCTCCACTTT.

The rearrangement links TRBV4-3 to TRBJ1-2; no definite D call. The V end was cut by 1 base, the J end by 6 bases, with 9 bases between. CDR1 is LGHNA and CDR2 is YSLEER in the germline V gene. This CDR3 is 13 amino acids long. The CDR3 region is CASSQGDGDGYTF. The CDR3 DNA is TGCGCCAGCAGCCAAGGAGACGGTGATGGCTACACCTTC.

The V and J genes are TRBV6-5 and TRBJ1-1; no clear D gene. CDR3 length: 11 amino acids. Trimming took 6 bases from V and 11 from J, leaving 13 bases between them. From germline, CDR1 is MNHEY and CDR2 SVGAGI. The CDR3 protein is CASRDGGRAFF. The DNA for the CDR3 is TGTGCCAGCAGGGACGGAGGGAGGGCTTTCTTT.

The CDR3 region is CASSSRPGGTTDTQYF. The CDR3 region has the DNA TGTGCCAGCAGTTCCCGTCCGGGGGGCACGACAGATACGCAGTATTTT. The rearrangement links TRBV6-4 to TRBJ2-3; the D gene is possibly TRBD2 (7 bases). The CDR3 extends over 16 amino acids. Deletions cut 5 bases from V and 3 bases from J, with 18 bases between. CDR1 and CDR2 from the germline V gene are MRHNA and SNTAGT.

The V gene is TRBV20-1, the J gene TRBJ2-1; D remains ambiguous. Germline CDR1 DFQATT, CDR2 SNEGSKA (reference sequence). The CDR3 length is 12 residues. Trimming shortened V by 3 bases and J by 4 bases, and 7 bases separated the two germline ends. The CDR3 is CSASPQYNEQFF. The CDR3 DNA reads TGCAGTGCTAGTCCACAGTACAATGAGCAGTTCTTC.

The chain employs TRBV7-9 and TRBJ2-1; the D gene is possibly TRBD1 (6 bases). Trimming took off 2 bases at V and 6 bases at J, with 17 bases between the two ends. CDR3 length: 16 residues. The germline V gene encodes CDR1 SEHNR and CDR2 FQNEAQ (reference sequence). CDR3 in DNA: TGTGCCAGCAGCTTATTTGTGGCAGGGGAGACCAATGAGCAGTTCTTC. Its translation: CASSLFVAGETNEQFF.